This TCR beta chain is drawn from a study of T-cell memory formation after mild COVID-19. This clonotype came up a few times. Its antigen is not known. Germline CDR1 and CDR2: SGHAT and FQNNGV. V lost 6 bases, J lost 1 base, and 12 bases lay in between. The CDR3 contains 14 residues. The study's findings and limits: Contracting clones from day 15 to 85 showed balanced CD4/CD8; later expanders favored CD4+.

MiXCR, applied by TCRdb to the 5' RACE reads, yields one record per CDR3 protein. The data show about 82,000 distinct CDR3 sequences, around 13% seen once. This rearrangement joins TRBV11-2 to TRBJ2-5, with a possible D match to TRBD2 (6 bases). Sample: PBMCs or a T cell subset sorted from them (not recorded which). The sequence was collected from a man between 18 and 29 years old who had mild COVID-19 (a few samples of this study predate the infection). Cell type and time point are not known. CDR3 region: CASSTGEVQETQYF. CDR3 in DNA: TGTGCCAGCAGTACGGGGGAAGTCCAAGAGACCCAGTACTTC.